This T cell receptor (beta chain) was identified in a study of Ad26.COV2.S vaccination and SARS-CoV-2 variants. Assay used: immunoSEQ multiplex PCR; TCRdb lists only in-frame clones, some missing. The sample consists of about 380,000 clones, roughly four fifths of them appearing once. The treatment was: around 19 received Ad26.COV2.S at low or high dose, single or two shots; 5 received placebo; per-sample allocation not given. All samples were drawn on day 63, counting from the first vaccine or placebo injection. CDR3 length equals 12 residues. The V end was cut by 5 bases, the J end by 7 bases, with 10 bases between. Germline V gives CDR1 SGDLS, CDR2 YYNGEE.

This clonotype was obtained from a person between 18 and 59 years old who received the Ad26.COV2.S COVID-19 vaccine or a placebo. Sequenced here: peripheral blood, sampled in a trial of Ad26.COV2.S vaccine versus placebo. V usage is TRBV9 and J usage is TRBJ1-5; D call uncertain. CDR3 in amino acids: CASSSGPQPQHF. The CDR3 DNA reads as TGTGCCAGCAGTTCGGGCCCGCAGCCCCAGCATTTT.